The following is a TCR beta chain sequence with its context. The junction does not match germline at one end; this may be a read error. MiXCR was run by TCRdb on the PCR reads, yielding one entry per CDR3 protein. Counted here are nearly 650,000 distinct CDR3 sequences, roughly 25% occurring once; the ten biggest clones make up 0.78%. This CDR3 contains 14 residues. From germline, CDR1 is GTSNPN and CDR2 SVGIG (reference sequence). The data are from a study of molecular identifiers for immune sequencing clone quantification. This receptor was obtained from a human donor in good health. Some libraries in this study had Jurkat cell RNA spiked in. The specimen sequenced was naive CD8+ T cells from blood, with Jurkat cell RNA spiked in. Sample subset: FACS-sorted CD8+CD4-CCR7+CD45RA+ naive T cells. The rearrangement links TRBV30 to TRBJ2-2, with D possibly TRBD2 on 6 matching bases. As DNA, the CDR3 is TGTGCCCGGAGTTCCGGACTAAAAACCGGGGAGCTGTTTTTT. This encodes CARSSGLKTGELFF.